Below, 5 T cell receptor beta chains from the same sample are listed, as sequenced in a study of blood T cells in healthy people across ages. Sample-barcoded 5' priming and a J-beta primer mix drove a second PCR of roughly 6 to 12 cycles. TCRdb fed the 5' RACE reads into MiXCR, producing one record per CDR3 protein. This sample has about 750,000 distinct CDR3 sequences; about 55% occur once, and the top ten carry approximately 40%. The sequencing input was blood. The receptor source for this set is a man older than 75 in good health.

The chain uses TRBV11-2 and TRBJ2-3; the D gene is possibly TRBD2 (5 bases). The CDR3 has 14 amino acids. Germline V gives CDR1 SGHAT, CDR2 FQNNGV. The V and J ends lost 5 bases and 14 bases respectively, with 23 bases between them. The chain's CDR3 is CASSQTRGRRDAYF. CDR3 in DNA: TGTGCCAGCAGCCAAACGAGAGGGCGCAGAGACGCGTATTTT.

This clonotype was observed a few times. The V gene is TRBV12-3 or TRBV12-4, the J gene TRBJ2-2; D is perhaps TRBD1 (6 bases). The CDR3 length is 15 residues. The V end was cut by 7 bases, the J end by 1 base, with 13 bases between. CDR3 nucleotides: TGTGCCAGCACCTACAGGGTCCTGAACACCGGGGAGCTGTTTTTT. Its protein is CASTYRVLNTGELFF.

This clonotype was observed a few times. The CDR3: CASSPRGLGAAKNIQYF. Written as DNA, the CDR3 is TGTGCCAGCAGCCCCCGAGGGCTAGGGGCAGCCAAAAACATTCAGTACTTC. The V call is TRBV3-1, the J call TRBJ2-4; D assignment may be TRBD1 or TRBD2 (5 bases each). Looked up from germline, CDR1 is LGHDT and CDR2 is YNNKEL (reference sequence). V lost 4 bases, J lost 0 bases, and 16 bases lay in between. This CDR3 has 17 residues.

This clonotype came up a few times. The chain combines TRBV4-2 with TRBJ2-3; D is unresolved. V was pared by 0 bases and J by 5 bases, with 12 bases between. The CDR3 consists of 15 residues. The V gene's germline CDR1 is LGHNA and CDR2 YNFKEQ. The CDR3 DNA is TGTGCCAGCAGCCAAGATCAGGCCGTGAAAGATACGCAGTATTTT. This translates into CASSQDQAVKDTQYF.

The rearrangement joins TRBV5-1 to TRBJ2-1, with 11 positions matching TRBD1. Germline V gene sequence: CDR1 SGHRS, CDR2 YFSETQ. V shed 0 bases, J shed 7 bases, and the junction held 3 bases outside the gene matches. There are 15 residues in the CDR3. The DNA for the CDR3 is TGCGCCAGCAGCTTGGCGGGGACAGGGGGGAATGAGCAGTTCTTC. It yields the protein CASSLAGTGGNEQFF.